The 4 T cell receptor beta chains presented below share a single source sample, sequenced in a study of Graves' ophthalmopathy and Graves' hyperthyroidism. Beta-chain TCR CDR3 regions were amplified from RNA transcripts. The first-round RT-PCR employed HTBI primers together with the Qiagen OneStep RT-PCR kit. A multiplex PCR was then performed as the second round. Using its own MiXCR run on the multiplex PCR reads, TCRdb lists one record per CDR3 protein. Of about 380,000 distinct CDR3 sequences listed, roughly 14% are singletons. The specimen was peripheral blood. The receptors originated from a woman younger than 30 with stable Graves' hyperthyroidism.

Many counts were recorded for this clonotype. CDR3 residues: CASSPVGGGYTF. CDR3 nucleotide sequence: TGTGCCAGCAGCCCTGTAGGCGGAGGCTACACCTTC. The chain carries TRBV11-3 and TRBJ1-2, with unresolved D. CDR3 length: 12 amino acids. The V gene's germline CDR1 is SGHNT and CDR2 YENEEA. V shed 5 bases and J shed 8 bases, with 12 bases lying between them.

This clonotype came up many times. The J gene is TRBJ1-1, the V gene TRBV12-3 or TRBV12-4; D perhaps matches TRBD1 (6 bases). This CDR3 is built from 16 residues. Trimming cost V 7 bases and J 1 base, with 19 bases left between them. Here the CDR3 reads CASIRERTAKNTEAFF. In nucleotides, the CDR3 is TGTGCCAGCATCCGAGAAAGGACAGCCAAGAACACTGAAGCTTTCTTT.

This clonotype was recorded at least ten times. V is TRBV5-5 and J is TRBJ2-7; possible D gene TRBD2, 6 bases. The CDR3 sequence is 13 residues long. Between the trimmed V and J ends, which lost 2 bases and 3 bases, there was a span of 9 bases. Germline V lookup: CDR1 SGHKS, CDR2 YYEKEE (reference sequence). This chain's CDR3 is CASSFRTNYEQYF. The CDR3 bases are TGTGCCAGCAGCTTCAGGACTAACTACGAGCAGTACTTC.

This clonotype was recorded many times. The V and J genes are TRBV6-5 and TRBJ1-6; 10 bases match TRBD1. Germline loops: CDR1 MNHEY, CDR2 SVGAGI. The ends lost 7 bases at V and 10 bases at J; junction bases unmatched: 10. The CDR3 has 15 amino acids. DNA for the CDR3: TGTGCCAGCATTACCGCCGGGACAGGGGTCTCACCCCTCCACTTT. Amino acids: CASITAGTGVSPLHF.